The clone carrying this T cell receptor (beta chain) was counted at least ten times. Antigen unknown. The data are from a study of response to subunit inactivated influenza vaccine. Study observations and caveats: A suggestion made by the authors is that each seasonal influenza vaccination recruits few new T cells.

This CDR3 region has 13 residues. CDR1 and CDR2 (germline): LNHDA, SQIVND (reference sequence). V gave up 3 bases and J gave up 4 bases, with 7 bases separating them. One entry per CDR3 protein, called by TCRdb with MiXCR from the RT-PCR reads. This sample carries more than 550,000 distinct CDR3 sequences, approximately 10% of them seen once, and the ten largest clones take roughly 10%. This clonotype originated in a man aged 45-60 years who received an inactivated influenza vaccine. The sample consisted of PBMCs from blood, taken on the day of vaccination. The chain recombines TRBV19 with TRBJ2-1; D unclear. CDR3 residues: CASSIDGYNEQFF. DNA for the CDR3: TGTGCCAGTAGTATCGACGGATACAATGAGCAGTTCTTC.